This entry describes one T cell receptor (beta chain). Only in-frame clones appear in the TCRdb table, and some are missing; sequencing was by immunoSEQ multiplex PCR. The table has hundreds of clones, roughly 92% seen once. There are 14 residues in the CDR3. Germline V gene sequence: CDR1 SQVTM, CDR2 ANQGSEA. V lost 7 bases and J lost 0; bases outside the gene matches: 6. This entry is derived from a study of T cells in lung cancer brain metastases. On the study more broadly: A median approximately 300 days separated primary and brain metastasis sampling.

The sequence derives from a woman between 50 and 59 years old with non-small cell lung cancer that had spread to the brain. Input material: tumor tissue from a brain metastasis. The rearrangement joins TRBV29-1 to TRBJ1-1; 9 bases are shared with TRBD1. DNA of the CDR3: TGCAGCGCAAAGACAGGGGGGATGAACACTGAAGCTTTCTTT. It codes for CSAKTGGMNTEAFF.